The 19 T cell receptor beta chains given below trace back to one sample, sequenced in a study of monozygotic twins with inflammatory bowel disease. One entry per CDR3 protein, without DNA, is what TCRdb gives after re-calling the 5' RACE reads. This sample's clone table lists 40,000 to 45,000 distinct CDR3 sequences. The sample consisted of blood. The receptors here all came from a human donor with ulcerative colitis or Crohn's disease, or a healthy co-twin of an affected twin (not recorded which).

V usage is TRBV4-3 and J usage is TRBJ1-4; checking the TCRdb D call of TRBD1 is not possible without DNA. The CDR3 runs to 17 residues. CDR1 LGHNA and CDR2 YSLEER come from the germline V gene. The CDR3 sequence: CASSQDDRAGPMDKLFF.

The V and J genes are TRBV6-1 and TRBJ1-2. The CDR3 loop spans 16 amino acids. Germline assignment: CDR1 MNHNS and CDR2 SASEGT. CDR3 sequence: CASTKTAGLINYGYTF.

The gene calls are TRBV7-2 and TRBJ1-3. Germline V gives CDR1 SGHTA, CDR2 FQGNSA. The length of the CDR3 is 13 residues. This CDR3 is CASSQIRGNTIYF.

This rearrangement joins TRBV2 to TRBJ2-2. CDR3 length: 15 residues. Per the germline V gene, CDR1 is SNHLY and CDR2 is FYNNEI. The CDR3 sequence is CASSPYLGRTGELFF.

The chain uses TRBV5-1 and TRBJ1-5. CDR1 SGHRS and CDR2 YFSETQ come from the germline V gene. CDR3 length: 16 residues. CDR3 sequence: CASSLGGRESNQPQHF. The full variable domain, in which reference TRBV5-1 and TRBJ1-5 provide the parts outside the CDR3, is KAGVTQTPRYLIKTRGQQVTLSCSPISGHRSVSWYQQTPGQGLQFLFEYFSETQRNKGNFPGRFSGRQFSNSRSEMNVSTLELGDSALYLCASSLGGRESNQPQHFGDGTRLSIL.

This rearrangement joins TRBV4-3 to TRBJ1-4. The CDR3 runs to 15 residues. Germline CDR1 LGHNA, CDR2 YSLEER. The CDR3 region is CASSQGRQSLRELFF.

By frequency, this clonotype registers medium-sized (0.01 to 0.1%). V is TRBV20-1 and J is TRBJ2-5. The CDR3 extends over 14 amino acids. Germline CDR1 reads DFQATT; CDR2 reads SNEGSKA (reference sequence). CDR3 in amino acids: CSAKPPSEAETQYF.

The chain uses TRBV11-2 and TRBJ2-5. Germline V gene sequence: CDR1 SGHAT, CDR2 FQNNGV. This CDR3 is built from 15 residues. CDR3 sequence: CASSLDLQIQETQYF.

The rearrangement joins TRBV12-3 or TRBV12-4 to TRBJ1-5. The CDR3 length is 14 residues. CDR3: CASQSGVSNQPQHF.

The chain combines TRBV27 with TRBJ1-5; TCRdb's assignment of TRBD1 cannot be checked, as there is no DNA. The CDR3 consists of 15 residues. Per the germline V gene, CDR1 is MNHEY and CDR2 is SMNVEV (reference sequence). This chain's CDR3 is CASRPGIISNQPQHF.

According to its frequency, this clonotype is medium-sized (0.01 to 0.1%). The J gene is TRBJ1-5, the V gene TRBV28; TCRdb proposes TRBD1, but this gene call is untestable without DNA. This CDR3 contains 16 residues. Germline CDR1 is MDHEN and CDR2 is SYDVKM. The CDR3 region is CASRSLQGGSNQPQHF.

The chain recombines TRBV4-1 with TRBJ1-2; TCRdb proposes TRBD1, but this gene call is untestable without DNA. From germline, CDR1 is MGHRA and CDR2 YSYEKL. CDR3 size: 15 residues. Here the CDR3 reads CASSTPSGVEDGYTF.

The chain carries TRBV20-1 and TRBJ2-1. The CDR3 runs to 15 residues. The germline V gene has CDR1 DFQATT and CDR2 SNEGSKA (reference sequence). CDR3: CSARDMAGSYNEQFF.

The V call is TRBV7-8, the J call TRBJ2-2; checking the TCRdb D call of TRBD2 is not possible without DNA. The CDR3 sequence is 16 residues long. Germline V CDR1 and CDR2: SGHVS, FQNEAQ. CDR3 region: CASSFSGGTYTGELFF.

V usage is TRBV12-3 or TRBV12-4 and J usage is TRBJ1-1. The CDR3 totals 14 residues. CDR3 sequence: CASSLMQPNTEAFF.

CDR3 in amino acids: CASSVSEVRRYF. The chain is built from TRBV2 and TRBJ2-3. Germline V lookup: CDR1 SNHLY, CDR2 FYNNEI. This CDR3 comprises 12 residues.

The chain is built from TRBV7-2 and TRBJ1-2; TCRdb designates TRBD1, a call that cannot be tested without DNA. The CDR3 is 11 residues long. CDR1 and CDR2 (germline): SGHTA, FQGNSA. The CDR3 is CASRDSYGYTF.

The rearrangement links TRBV6-1 to TRBJ2-3; checking the TCRdb D call of TRBD1 is not possible without DNA. Germline lookup yields CDR1 MNHNS and CDR2 SASEGT. The CDR3 has 15 amino acids. The CDR3 sequence is CASRRGGGWADTQYF.

The chain joins TRBV7-2 to TRBJ2-2; TCRdb's assignment of TRBD1 cannot be checked, as there is no DNA. The CDR3 covers 14 residues. Germline V CDR1 and CDR2: SGHTA, FQGNSA. This CDR3 reads CASSLPSAGGELFF. The full variable domain, its missing parts supplied by reference TRBV7-2 and TRBJ2-2, is GAGVSQSPSNKVTEKGKDVELRCDPISGHTALYWYRQSLGQGLEFLIYFQGNSAPDKSGLPSDRFSAERTGGSVSTLTIQRTQQEDSAVYLCASSLPSAGGELFFGEGSRLTVL.